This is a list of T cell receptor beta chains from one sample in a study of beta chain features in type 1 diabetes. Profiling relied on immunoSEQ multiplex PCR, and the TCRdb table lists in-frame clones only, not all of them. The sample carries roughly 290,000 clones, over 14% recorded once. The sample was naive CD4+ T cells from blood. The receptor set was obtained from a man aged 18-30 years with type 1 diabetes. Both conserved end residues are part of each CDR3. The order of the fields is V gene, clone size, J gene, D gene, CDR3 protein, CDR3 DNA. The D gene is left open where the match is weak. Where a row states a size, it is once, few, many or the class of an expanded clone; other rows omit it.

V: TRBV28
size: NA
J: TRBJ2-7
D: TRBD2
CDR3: CASSLSRELYEQYF
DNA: TGTGCCAGCAGTTTGTCGCGGGAGCTCTACGAGCAGTACTTC

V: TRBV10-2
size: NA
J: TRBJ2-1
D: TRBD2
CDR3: CASSEKRGSSYNEQFF
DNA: TGCGCCAGCAGTGAGAAGCGGGGAAGCTCCTACAATGAGCAGTTCTTC

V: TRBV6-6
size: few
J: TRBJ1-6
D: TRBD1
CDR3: CASRPDRGLSPLHF
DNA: TGTGCCAGCAGGCCGGACAGGGGGCTTTCACCCCTCCACTTT

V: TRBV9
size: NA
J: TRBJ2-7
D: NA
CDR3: CASSAVQGFAYEQYF
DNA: TGTGCCAGCAGCGCGGTACAGGGATTTGCCTACGAGCAGTACTTC

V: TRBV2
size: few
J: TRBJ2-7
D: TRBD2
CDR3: CASSEFGLASYEQYF
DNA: TGTGCCAGCAGTGAGTTTGGACTAGCCTCCTACGAGCAGTACTTC

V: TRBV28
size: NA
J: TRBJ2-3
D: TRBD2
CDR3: CASSFSGGGTDTQYF
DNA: TGTGCCAGCAGTTTTTCGGGGGGGGGCACAGATACGCAGTATTTT

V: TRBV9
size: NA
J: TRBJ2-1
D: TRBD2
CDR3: CASSVDPKAGLAASYNEQFF
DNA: TGTGCCAGCAGCGTAGATCCCAAAGCGGGACTAGCCGCATCCTACAATGAGCAGTTCTTC

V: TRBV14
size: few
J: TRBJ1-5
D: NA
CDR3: CASSQDQQPQHF
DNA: TGTGCCAGCAGCCAAGATCAACAGCCCCAGCATTTT

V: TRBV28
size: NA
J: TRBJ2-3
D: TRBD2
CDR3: CASSEAGLAGKSDTQYF
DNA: TGTGCCAGCAGTGAGGCGGGACTAGCGGGAAAATCAGATACGCAGTATTTT

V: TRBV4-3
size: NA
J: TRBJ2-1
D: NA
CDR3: CASSQVREVNEQFF
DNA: TGCGCCAGCAGCCAAGTCAGGGAGGTCAATGAGCAGTTCTTC

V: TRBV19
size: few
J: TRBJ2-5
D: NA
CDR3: CASSVAGQETQYF
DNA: TGTGCCAGTAGTGTAGCAGGCCAAGAGACCCAGTACTTC

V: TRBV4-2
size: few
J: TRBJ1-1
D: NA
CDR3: CASSSRSAGEAFF
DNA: TGTGCCAGCAGCTCACGATCCGCGGGGGAAGCTTTCTTT

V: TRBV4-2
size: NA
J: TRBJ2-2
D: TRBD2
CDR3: CASSQVPGLAGADTGELFF
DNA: TGTGCCAGCAGCCAAGTTCCGGGACTAGCGGGGGCCGACACCGGGGAGCTGTTTTTT

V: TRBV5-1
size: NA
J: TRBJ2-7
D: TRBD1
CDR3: CASSPGWTGRYEQYF
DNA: TGCGCCAGCAGCCCCGGATGGACAGGCCGCTACGAGCAGTACTTC

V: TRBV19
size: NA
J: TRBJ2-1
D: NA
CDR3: CASSIREAFYNEQFF
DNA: TGTGCCAGTAGTATACGCGAGGCGTTCTACAATGAGCAGTTCTTC

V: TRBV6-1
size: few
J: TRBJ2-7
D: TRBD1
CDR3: CASSEVQGYEQYF
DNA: TGTGCCAGCAGTGAGGTACAGGGGTACGAGCAGTACTTC

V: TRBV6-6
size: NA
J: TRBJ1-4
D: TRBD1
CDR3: CASSLGQGRNEKLFF
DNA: TGTGCCAGCAGTCTTGGACAGGGTCGAAATGAAAAACTGTTTTTT

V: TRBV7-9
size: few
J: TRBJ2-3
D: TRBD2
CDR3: CASSLPTSGRYPDTQYF
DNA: TGTGCCAGCAGCTTACCAACTAGCGGGAGGTACCCAGATACGCAGTATTTT

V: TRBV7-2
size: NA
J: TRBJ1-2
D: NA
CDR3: CASSAYGAGYTF
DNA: TGTGCCAGCAGCGCCTATGGGGCCGGCTACACCTTC

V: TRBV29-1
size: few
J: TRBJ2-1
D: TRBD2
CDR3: CSVRGLAGGRVSSYNEQFF
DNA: TGCAGCGTTAGAGGACTAGCGGGAGGGCGTGTAAGCTCCTACAATGAGCAGTTCTTC